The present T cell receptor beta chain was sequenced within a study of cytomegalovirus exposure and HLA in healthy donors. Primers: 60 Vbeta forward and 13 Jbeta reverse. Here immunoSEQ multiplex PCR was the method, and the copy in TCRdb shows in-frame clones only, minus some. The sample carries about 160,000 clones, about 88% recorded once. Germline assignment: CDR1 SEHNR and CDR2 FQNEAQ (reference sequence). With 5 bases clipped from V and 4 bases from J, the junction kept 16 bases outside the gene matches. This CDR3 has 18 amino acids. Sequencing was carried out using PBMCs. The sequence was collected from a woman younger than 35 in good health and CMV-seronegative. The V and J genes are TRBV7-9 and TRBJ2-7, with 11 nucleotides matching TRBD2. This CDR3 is CASSPSIAGGQLPYEQYF. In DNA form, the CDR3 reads TGTGCCAGCAGCCCAAGCATAGCGGGGGGGCAACTGCCGTACGAGCAGTACTTC.